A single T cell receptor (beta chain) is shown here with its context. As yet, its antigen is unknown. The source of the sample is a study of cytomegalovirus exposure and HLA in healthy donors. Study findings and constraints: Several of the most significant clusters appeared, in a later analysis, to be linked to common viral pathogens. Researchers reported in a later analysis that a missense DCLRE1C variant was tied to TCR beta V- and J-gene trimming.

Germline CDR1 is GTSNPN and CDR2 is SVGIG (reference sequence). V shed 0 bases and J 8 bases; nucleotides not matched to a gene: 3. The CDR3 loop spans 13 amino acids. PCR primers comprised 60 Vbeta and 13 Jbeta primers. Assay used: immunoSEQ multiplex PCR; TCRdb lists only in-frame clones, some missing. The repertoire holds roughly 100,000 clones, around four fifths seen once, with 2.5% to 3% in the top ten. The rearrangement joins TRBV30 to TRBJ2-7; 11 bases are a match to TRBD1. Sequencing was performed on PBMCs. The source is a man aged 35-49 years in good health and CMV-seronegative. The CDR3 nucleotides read TGTGCCTGGAGTGTGATGGACAGGGGGCAGCAGTACTTC. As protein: CAWSVMDRGQQYF.